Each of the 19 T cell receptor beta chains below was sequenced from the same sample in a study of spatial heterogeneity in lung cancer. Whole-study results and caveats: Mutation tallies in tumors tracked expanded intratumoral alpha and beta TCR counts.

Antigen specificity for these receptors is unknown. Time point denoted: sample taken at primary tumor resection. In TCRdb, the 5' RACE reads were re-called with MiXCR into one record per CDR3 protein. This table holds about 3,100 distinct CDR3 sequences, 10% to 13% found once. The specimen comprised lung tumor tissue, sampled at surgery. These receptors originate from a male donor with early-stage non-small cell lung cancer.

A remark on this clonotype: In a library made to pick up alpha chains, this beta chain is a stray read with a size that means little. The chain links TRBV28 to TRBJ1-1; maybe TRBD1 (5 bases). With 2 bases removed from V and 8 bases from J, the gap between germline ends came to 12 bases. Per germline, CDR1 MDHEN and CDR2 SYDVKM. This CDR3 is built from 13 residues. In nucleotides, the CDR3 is TGTGCCAGCAGTTTAATCGTCAGGGACGAAGCTTTCTTT. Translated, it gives CASSLIVRDEAFF. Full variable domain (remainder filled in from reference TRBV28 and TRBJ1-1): DVKVTQSSRYLVKRTGEKVFLECVQDMDHENMFWYRQDPGLGLRLIYFSYDVKMKEKGDIPEGYSVSREKKERFSLILESASTNQTSMYLCASSLIVRDEAFFGQGTRLTVV.

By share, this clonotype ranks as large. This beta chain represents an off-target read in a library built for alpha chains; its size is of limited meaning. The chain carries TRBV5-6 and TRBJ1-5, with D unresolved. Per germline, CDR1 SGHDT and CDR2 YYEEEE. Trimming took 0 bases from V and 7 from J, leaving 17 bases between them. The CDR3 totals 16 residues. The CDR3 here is CASSLAGKGPFQPQHF. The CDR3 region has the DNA TGTGCCAGCAGCTTGGCCGGGAAGGGCCCGTTCCAGCCCCAGCATTTT.

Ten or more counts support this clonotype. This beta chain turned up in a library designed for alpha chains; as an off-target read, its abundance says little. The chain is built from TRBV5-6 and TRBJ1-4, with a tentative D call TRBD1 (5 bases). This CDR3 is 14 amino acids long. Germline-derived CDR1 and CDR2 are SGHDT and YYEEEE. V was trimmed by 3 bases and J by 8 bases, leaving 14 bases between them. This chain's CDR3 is CASSWGKGKEKLFF. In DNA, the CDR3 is TGTGCCAGCAGCTGGGGGAAGGGGAAAGAAAAACTGTTTTTT.

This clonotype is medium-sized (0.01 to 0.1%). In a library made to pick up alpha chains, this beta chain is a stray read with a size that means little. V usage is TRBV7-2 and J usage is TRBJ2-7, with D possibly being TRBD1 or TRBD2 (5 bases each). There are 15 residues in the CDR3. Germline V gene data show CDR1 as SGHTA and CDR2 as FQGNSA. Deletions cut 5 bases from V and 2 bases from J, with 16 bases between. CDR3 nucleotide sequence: TGTGCCAGCAGCCAATATCGGGACGGTACCTACGAGCAGTACTTC. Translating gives CASSQYRDGTYEQYF.

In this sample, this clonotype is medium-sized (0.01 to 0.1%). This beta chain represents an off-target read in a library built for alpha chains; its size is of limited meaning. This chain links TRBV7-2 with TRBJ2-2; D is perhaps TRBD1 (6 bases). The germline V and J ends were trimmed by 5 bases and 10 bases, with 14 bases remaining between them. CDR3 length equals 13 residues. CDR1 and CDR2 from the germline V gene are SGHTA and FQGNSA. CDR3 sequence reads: CASSNQGIAELFF. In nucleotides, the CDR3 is TGTGCCAGCAGCAACCAGGGGATCGCGGAGCTGTTTTTT.

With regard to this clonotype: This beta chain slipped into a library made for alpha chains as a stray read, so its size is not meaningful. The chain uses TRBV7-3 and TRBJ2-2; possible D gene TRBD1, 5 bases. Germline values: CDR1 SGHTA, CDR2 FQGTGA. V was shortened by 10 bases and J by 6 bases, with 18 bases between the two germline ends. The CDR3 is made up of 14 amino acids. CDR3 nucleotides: TGTGCCACCCGCCCAGGGCTAAGTGCCGGGGAGCTGTTTTTT. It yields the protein CATRPGLSAGELFF.

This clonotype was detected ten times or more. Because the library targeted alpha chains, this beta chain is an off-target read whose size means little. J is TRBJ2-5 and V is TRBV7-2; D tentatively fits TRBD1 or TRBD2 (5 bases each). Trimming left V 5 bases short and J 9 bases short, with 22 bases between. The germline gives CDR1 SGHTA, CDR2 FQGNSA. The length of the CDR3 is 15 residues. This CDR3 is CASSPKVSAVGAQYF. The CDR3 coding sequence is TGTGCCAGCAGCCCCAAGGTGTCAGCTGTGGGGGCCCAGTACTTC.

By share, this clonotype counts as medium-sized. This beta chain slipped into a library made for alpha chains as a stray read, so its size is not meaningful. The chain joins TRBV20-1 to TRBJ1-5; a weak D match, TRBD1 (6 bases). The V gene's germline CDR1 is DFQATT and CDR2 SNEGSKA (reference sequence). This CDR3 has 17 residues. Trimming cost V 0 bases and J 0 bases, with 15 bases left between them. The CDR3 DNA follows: TGCAGTGCTAGAGATCCATCGACAGGCTATAGCAATCAGCCCCAGCATTTT. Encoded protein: CSARDPSTGYSNQPQHF.

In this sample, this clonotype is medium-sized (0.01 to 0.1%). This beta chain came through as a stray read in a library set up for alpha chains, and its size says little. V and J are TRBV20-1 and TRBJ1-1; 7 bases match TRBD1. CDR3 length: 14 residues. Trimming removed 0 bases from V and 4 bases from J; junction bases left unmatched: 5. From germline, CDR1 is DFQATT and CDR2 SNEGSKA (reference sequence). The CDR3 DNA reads TGCAGTGCTAGAGATAGGGGGCAGGGCACTGAAGCTTTCTTT. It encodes CSARDRGQGTEAFF.

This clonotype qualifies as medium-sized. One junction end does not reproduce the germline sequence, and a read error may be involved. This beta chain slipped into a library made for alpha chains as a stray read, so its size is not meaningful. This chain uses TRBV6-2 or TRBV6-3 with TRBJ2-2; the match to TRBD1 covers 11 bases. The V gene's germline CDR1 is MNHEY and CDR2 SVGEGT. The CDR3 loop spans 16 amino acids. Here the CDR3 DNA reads TGTGCCAGCAGTAACTCCGGGACAGGGGGGCTCGGGGAGCTGTTTTTT. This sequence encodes CASSNSGTGGLGELFF.

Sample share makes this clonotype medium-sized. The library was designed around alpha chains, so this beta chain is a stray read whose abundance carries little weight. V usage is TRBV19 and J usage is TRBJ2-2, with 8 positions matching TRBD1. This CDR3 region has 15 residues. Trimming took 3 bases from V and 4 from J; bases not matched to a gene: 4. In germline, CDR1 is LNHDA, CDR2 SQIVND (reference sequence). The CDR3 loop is CASSMGTGATGELFF. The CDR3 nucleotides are TGTGCCAGTAGTATGGGGACAGGCGCCACCGGGGAGCTGTTTTTT.

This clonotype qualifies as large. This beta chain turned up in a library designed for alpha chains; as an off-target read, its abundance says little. CDR3 sequence reads: CASSRVSDTQYF. The CDR3 coding sequence is TGTGCCAGCAGCCGTGTGTCGGATACGCAGTATTTT. The genes are TRBV7-2 and TRBJ2-3; D unresolved. The V end was cut by 5 bases, the J end by 6 bases, with 9 bases between. The germline CDR1 and CDR2 sequences are SGHTA and FQGNSA. The CDR3 has 12 residues.

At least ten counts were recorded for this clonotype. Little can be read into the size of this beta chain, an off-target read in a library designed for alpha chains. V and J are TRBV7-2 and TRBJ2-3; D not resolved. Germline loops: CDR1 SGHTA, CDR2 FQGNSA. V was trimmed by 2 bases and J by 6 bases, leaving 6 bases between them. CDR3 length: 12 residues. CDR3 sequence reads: CASSLYVDTQYF. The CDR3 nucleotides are TGTGCCAGCAGCTTATACGTGGATACGCAGTATTTT.

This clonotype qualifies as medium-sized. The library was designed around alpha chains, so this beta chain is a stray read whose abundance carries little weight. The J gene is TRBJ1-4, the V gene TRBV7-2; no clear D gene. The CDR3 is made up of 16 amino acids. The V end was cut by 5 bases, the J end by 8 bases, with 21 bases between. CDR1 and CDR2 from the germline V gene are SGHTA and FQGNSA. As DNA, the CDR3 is TGTGCCAGCAGCCAGCGTTTGGCCTCAAGGCGAGAAAAACTGTTTTTT. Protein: CASSQRLASRREKLFF.

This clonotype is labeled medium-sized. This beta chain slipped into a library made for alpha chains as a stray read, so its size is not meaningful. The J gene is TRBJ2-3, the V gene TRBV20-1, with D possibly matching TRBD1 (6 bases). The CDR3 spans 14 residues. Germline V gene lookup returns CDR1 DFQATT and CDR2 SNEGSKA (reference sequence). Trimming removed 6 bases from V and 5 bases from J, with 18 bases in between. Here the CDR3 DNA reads TGCAGTGCCCAAAAAAGACAGGTCATAGATACGCAGTATTTT. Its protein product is CSAQKRQVIDTQYF.

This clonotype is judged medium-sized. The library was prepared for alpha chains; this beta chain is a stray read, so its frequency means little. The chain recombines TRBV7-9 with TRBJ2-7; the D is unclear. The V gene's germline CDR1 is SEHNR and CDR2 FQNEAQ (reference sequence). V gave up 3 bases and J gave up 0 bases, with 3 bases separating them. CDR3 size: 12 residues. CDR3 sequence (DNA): TGTGCCAGCAGCTTGAGCTCCTACGAGCAGTACTTC. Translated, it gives CASSLSSYEQYF.

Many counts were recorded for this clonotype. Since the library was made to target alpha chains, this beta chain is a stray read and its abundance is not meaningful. This CDR3 reads CASSWEGTETQYF. For the CDR3, the DNA is TGTGCCAGCAGCTGGGAAGGGACGGAGACCCAGTACTTC. The chain recombines TRBV12-3 or TRBV12-4 with TRBJ2-5, with D possibly called TRBD1 or TRBD2 (5 bases each). The CDR3 totals 13 residues. The V end was cut by 6 bases, the J end by 5 bases, with 13 bases between.

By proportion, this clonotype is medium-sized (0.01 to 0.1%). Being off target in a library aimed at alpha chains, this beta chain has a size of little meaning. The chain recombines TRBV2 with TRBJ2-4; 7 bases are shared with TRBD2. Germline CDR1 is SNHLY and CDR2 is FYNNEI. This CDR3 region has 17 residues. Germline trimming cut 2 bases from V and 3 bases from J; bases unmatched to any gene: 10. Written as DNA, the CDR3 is TGTGCCAGCAGTGAATATCTTTCTAGCGGATTCAAAAACATTCAGTACTTC. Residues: CASSEYLSSGFKNIQYF.

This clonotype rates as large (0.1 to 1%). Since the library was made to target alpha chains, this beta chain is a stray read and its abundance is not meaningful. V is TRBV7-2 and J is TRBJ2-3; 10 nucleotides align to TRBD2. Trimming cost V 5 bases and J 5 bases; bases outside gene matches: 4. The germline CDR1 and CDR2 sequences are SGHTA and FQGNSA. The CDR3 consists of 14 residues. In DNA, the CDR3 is TGTGCCAGCAGCCGACGACTAGCGGGAGATACGCAGTATTTT. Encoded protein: CASSRRLAGDTQYF.